The next 15 T cell receptor beta chains were all read from a single sample in a study of blood T cell repertoires in COVID-19. TCRdb's copy holds only in-frame clones and misses some; the assay was immunoSEQ multiplex PCR. The repertoire consists of fewer than 80,000 clones, with roughly 75% occurring once and the leading ten covering more than 9.5%. The sequenced sample consisted of peripheral blood. The receptor set was obtained from a human donor in a cohort sampled during active COVID-19.

The sample holds one count of this clone. The DNA for the CDR3 is TGTGCCAGCATGCGAACAGGGGGCCACGAGCAGTACTTC. This codes for CASMRTGGHEQYF. The chain links TRBV12-3 or TRBV12-4 to TRBJ2-7, with 9 bases fitting TRBD1. V trimming: 7 bases; J trimming: 5 bases; junction bases outside the gene matches: 6. The CDR3 is 13 amino acids.

The rearrangement links TRBV6-2 or TRBV6-3 to TRBJ2-7; possibly TRBD1 for D (6 bases). Between the trimmed V and J ends, which lost 1 base and 6 bases, there was a span of 16 bases. Germline V gene sequence: CDR1 MNHEY, CDR2 SVGEGT. This CDR3 contains 15 residues. CDR3 bases: TGTGCCAGCAGTTACTTCGGGTCAGGGGCGGCCGAGCAGTACTTC. Its protein is CASSYFGSGAAEQYF.

This clone was recorded once. The CDR3 here is CASGTGVTEAFF. In nucleotides, the CDR3 is TGCGCCAGCGGGACAGGGGTCACTGAAGCTTTCTTT. The J gene is TRBJ1-1, the V gene TRBV5-1; TRBD1 aligns across 10 bases. Germline V gene sequence: CDR1 SGHRS, CDR2 YFSETQ. Trimming removed 7 bases from V and 4 bases from J; junction bases left unmatched: 1. This CDR3 comprises 12 residues.

The genes are TRBV10-3 and TRBJ1-2, with unresolved D. Looked up from germline, CDR1 is ENHRY and CDR2 is SYGVKD. The CDR3 sequence is 15 residues long. The germline V and J ends were trimmed by 4 bases and 2 bases, with 14 bases remaining between them. CDR3 nucleotide sequence: TGTGCCATCAGTGTGGACTTACAGATGAACTATGGCTACACCTTC. The encoded protein is CAISVDLQMNYGYTF.

The sample holds a few counts of this clone. V usage is TRBV9 and J usage is TRBJ2-2; TRBD2 agrees at 11 bases. Trimming removed 4 bases from V and 3 bases from J; junction bases left unmatched: 2. Germline CDR1 is SGDLS and CDR2 is YYNGEE. The CDR3 spans 15 residues. This CDR3 is CASSPLAGDTGELFF. As DNA, the CDR3 is TGTGCCAGCAGCCCACTAGCGGGGGACACCGGGGAGCTGTTTTTT.

The gene calls are TRBV5-6 and TRBJ1-2; no reliable D call. CDR1 is SGHDT, CDR2 YYEEEE, per germline. This CDR3 has 14 residues. V lost 10 bases, J lost 5 bases, and 21 bases lay in between. In DNA, the CDR3 is TGTGCCGCCCAACGGGGTCCTCGCCCGTATGGCTACACCTTC. It translates to CAAQRGPRPYGYTF. The full variable domain, its missing parts supplied by reference TRBV5-6 and TRBJ1-2, is DAGVTQSPTHLIKTRGQQVTLRCSPKSGHDTVSWYQQALGQGPQFIFQYYEEEERQRGNFPDRFSGHQFPNYSSELNVNALLLGDSALYLCAAQRGPRPYGYTFGSGTRLTVV.

The chain has TRBV5-8 and TRBJ2-7; 10 nucleotides match TRBD1. V shed 7 bases, J shed 4 bases, and the junction held 11 bases outside the gene matches. The CDR3 has 15 residues. From germline, CDR1 is SGHTS and CDR2 YDEGEE. CDR3 in DNA: TGTGCCAGCGGGGATAGGGACAGGGGCTCTTACGAGCAGTACTTC. Translated: CASGDRDRGSYEQYF.

J is TRBJ1-2 and V is TRBV29-1; D unresolved. Germline values: CDR1 SQVTM, CDR2 ANQGSEA. Trimming removed 0 bases from V and 5 bases from J, with 7 bases in between. The CDR3 length is 12 residues. The CDR3 region is CSVEDNGYGYTF. The CDR3 DNA reads as TGCAGCGTTGAAGATAACGGTTATGGCTACACCTTC.

V usage is TRBV7-2 and J usage is TRBJ2-7; D uncertain. Per the germline V gene, CDR1 is SGHTA and CDR2 is FQGNSA. The CDR3 has 12 amino acids. V was shortened by 3 bases and J by 4 bases, with 7 bases between the two germline ends. CDR3 sequence: CASSFGLYEQYF. The CDR3 nucleotides are TGTGCCAGCAGCTTTGGGCTGTACGAGCAGTACTTC.

The chain links TRBV30 to TRBJ1-2, with D tentatively TRBD1 (5 bases). Germline V gene lookup returns CDR1 GTSNPN and CDR2 SVGIG (reference sequence). The CDR3 has 15 amino acids. Deletions cut 4 bases from V and 5 bases from J, with 20 bases between. The CDR3 region has the DNA TGTGCCTGGAACAAAGGCCCCCAGGGTGGTTATGGCTACACCTTC. Amino acid sequence: CAWNKGPQGGYGYTF.

The J gene is TRBJ2-7, the V gene TRBV5-4, with 9 bases aligning to TRBD1. CDR1 and CDR2 from the germline V gene are SGHNT and YYREEE (reference sequence). The junction had 8 bases not matched to a gene; V was cut back by 4 bases and J by 3 bases. The CDR3 consists of 15 residues. The CDR3 sequence: CASSRRDRANYEQYF. The CDR3 DNA reads as TGTGCCAGCAGCCGGAGGGACAGGGCCAACTACGAGCAGTACTTC.

The rearrangement links TRBV19 to TRBJ2-2, with 7 bases matching TRBD1. The V and J ends lost 6 bases and 6 bases, in that order; junction bases with no gene match: 4. This CDR3 has 13 amino acids. The germline gives CDR1 LNHDA, CDR2 SQIVND (reference sequence). CDR3 DNA sequence: TGTGCCAGTAGGAAAGACAGGGCCGGGGAGCTGTTTTTT. It translates to CASRKDRAGELFF.

The chain uses TRBV20-1 and TRBJ1-2; unclear D gene. The V gene's germline CDR1 is DFQATT and CDR2 SNEGSKA (reference sequence). The germline V and J ends were trimmed by 4 bases and 8 bases, with 8 bases remaining between them. This CDR3 contains 10 residues. CDR3 sequence reads: CSAMRGGYTF. CDR3 DNA: TGCAGTGCTATGCGCGGAGGCTACACCTTC.

The chain couples TRBV2 to TRBJ1-1, with unresolved D. The germline gives CDR1 SNHLY, CDR2 FYNNEI. The CDR3 runs to 17 residues. The V end was cut by 7 bases, the J end by 2 bases, with 23 bases between. CDR3 loop: CASIRPRASRFNTEAFF. In DNA, the CDR3 is TGTGCCAGCATCCGGCCTCGAGCGTCAAGATTTAACACTGAAGCTTTCTTT.

The chain carries TRBV30 and TRBJ1-4; tentative D call: TRBD1 (6 bases). The V end lost 5 bases, the J end lost 3 bases, and 10 bases lay between the germline ends. Germline CDR1 is GTSNPN and CDR2 is SVGIG (reference sequence). The CDR3 is 13 amino acids. The CDR3 bases are TGTGCCTGGCGGACAGCAGCTAATGAAAAACTGTTTTTT. It is translated as CAWRTAANEKLFF.